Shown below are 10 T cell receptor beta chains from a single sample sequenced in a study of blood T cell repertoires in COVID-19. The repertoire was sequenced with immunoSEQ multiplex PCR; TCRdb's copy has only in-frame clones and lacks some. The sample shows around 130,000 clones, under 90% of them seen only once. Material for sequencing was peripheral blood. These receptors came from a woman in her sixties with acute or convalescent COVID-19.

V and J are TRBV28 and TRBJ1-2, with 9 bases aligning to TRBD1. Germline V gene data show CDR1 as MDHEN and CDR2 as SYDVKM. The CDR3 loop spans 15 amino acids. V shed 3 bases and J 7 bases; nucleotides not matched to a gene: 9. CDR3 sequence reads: CASSFPPDRGSGYTF. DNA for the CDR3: TGTGCCAGCAGTTTCCCGCCGGACAGGGGCTCTGGCTACACCTTC.

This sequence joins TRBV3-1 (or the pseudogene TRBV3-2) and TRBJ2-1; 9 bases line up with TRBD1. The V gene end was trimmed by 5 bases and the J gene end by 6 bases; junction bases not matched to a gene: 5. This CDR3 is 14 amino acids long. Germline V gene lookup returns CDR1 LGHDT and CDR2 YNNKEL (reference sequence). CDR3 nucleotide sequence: TGTGCCAGCAGCGCCGGGACAGGGATCAATGAGCAGTTCTTC. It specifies CASSAGTGINEQFF.

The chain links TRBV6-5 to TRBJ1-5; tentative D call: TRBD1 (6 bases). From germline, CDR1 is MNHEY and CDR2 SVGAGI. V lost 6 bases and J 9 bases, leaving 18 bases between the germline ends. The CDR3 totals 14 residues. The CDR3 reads CASRQQGRGSPQHF. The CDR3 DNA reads TGTGCCAGCAGGCAGCAGGGAAGGGGGTCGCCCCAGCATTTT.

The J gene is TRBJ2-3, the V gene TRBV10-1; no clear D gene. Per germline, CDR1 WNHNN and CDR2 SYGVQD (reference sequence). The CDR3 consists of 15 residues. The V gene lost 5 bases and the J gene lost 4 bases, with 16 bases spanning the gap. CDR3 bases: TGCGCCAGCAGTTTCTTAGCCGGAGTCGCAGATACGCAGTATTTT. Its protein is CASSFLAGVADTQYF.

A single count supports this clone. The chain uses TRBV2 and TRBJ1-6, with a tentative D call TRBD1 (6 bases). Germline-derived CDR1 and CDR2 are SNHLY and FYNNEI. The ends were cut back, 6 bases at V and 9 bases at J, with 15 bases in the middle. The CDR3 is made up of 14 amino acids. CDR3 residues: CASSLGQSSSPLHF. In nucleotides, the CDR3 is TGTGCCAGCAGCCTCGGACAGAGCAGTTCACCCCTCCACTTT.

The CDR3 sequence is CASSTSLYGYTF. For the CDR3, the DNA is TGTGCCAGTAGTACATCACTTTATGGCTACACCTTC. V gene TRBV19 combines with J gene TRBJ1-2; D remains ambiguous. CDR3 length: 12 amino acids. The V end was cut by 4 bases, the J end by 5 bases, with 8 bases between. Germline CDR1 LNHDA, CDR2 SQIVND (reference sequence).

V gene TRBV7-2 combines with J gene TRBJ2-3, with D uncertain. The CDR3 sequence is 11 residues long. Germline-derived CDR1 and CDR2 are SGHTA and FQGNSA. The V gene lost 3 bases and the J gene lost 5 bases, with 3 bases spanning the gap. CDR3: CASSFRDTQYF. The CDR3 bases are TGTGCCAGCAGCTTCAGAGATACGCAGTATTTT.

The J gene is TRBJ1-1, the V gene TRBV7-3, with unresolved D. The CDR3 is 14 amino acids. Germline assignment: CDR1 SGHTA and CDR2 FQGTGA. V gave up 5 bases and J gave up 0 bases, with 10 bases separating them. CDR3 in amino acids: CASSTDTMNTEAFF. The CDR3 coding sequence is TGTGCCAGCAGCACTGACACCATGAACACTGAAGCTTTCTTT.

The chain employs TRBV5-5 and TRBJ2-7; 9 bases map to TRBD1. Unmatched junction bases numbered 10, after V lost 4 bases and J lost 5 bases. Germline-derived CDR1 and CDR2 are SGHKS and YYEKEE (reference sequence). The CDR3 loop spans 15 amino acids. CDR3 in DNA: TGTGCCAGCAGCCCGATTGGCGGGGACAGGGACGAGCAGTACGTC. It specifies CASSPIGGDRDEQYV.

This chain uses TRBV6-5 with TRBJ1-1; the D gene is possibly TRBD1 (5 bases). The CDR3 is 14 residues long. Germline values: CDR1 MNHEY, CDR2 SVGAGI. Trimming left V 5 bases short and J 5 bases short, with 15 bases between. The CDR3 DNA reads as TGTGCCAGCAGTACTCAGGGTTTCAGGACTGAAGCTTTCTTT. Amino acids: CASSTQGFRTEAFF.